At least ten counts were recorded for the clone carrying this T cell receptor (beta chain). What it binds is unknown. Using quantitative 5'-RACE with molecular barcodes, the authors made TCR beta libraries. TCRdb processed the 5' RACE reads anew with MiXCR; each CDR3 protein has one entry. The table includes more than 650,000 distinct CDR3 sequences, 12% detected once. The data stem from a study of CD8 T cells in ankylosing spondylitis. The study's findings and limits: Matched ankylosing spondylitis synovial fluid reportedly showed significant enrichment of disease-linked clones. There were earlier reports of some motif variants in reactive arthritis synovial fluid and blood. A TCR beta motif of roughly 8 highly homologous variants appeared characteristic of ankylosing spondylitis blood.

The sequence derives from a male donor with ankylosing spondylitis. Sequencing used blood, either unsorted or a sorted T cell fraction (not recorded which).

For the CDR3, the DNA is TGCGCCAGCAGCAAACAGGGCACAGATACGCAGTATTTT. This translates into CASSKQGTDTQYF. The chain joins TRBV4-3 to TRBJ2-3; D might be TRBD1 (5 bases). The CDR3 consists of 13 residues. Germline-derived CDR1 and CDR2 are LGHNA and YSLEER. Trimming stripped 5 bases from V and 1 base from J, with 7 bases between.